Each of the 12 T cell receptor beta chains below was sequenced from the same sample in a study of cytomegalovirus exposure and HLA in healthy donors. PCR used 60 Vbeta primers and 13 Jbeta primers. Repertoires were generated with immunoSEQ multiplex PCR, while TCRdb's copy carries only in-frame clones and drops some. The repertoire holds about 94,000 clones, around 84% seen once, with under 13% in the top ten. Specimen: PBMCs. The receptors shown here come from a human donor in good health.

The chain joins TRBV4-1 to TRBJ2-3; D perhaps matches TRBD1 (6 bases). This CDR3 has 16 amino acids. V dropped 4 bases and J dropped 6 bases, with 20 bases sitting between them. CDR1 is MGHRA and CDR2 is YSYEKL in the germline V gene. The CDR3 region has the DNA TGCGCCAGCAGCCTCGGGCAGGGGCCCAAGGGGGATACGCAGTATTTT. Translation: CASSLGQGPKGDTQYF.

The rearrangement uses TRBV7-3 and TRBJ2-5; 14 bases agree with TRBD2. The CDR3 consists of 19 residues. Germline lookup yields CDR1 SGHTA and CDR2 FQGTGA. V shed 5 bases and J 2 bases; nucleotides not matched to a gene: 13. The CDR3 sequence: CASSPRGLAGANSQETQYF. The DNA for the CDR3 is TGTGCCAGCAGCCCTAGGGGACTAGCGGGGGCCAACTCGCAAGAGACCCAGTACTTC.

This clone was observed a few times. J is TRBJ1-2 and V is TRBV7-6; TRBD1 agrees at 9 bases. Germline V gene sequence: CDR1 SGHVS, CDR2 FNYEAQ. This CDR3 contains 15 residues. V was clipped by 1 base and J by 2 bases; unmatched bases: 2. The CDR3 nucleotides are TGTGCCAGCAGCTTAGGGGACAGGGTAAACTATGGCTACACCTTC. Its protein is CASSLGDRVNYGYTF. Drawing the rest from reference TRBV7-6 and TRBJ1-2, the complete variable domain is GAGVSQSPRYKVTKRGQDVALRCDPISGHVSLYWYRQALGQGPEFLTYFNYEAQQDKSGLPNDRFSAERPEGSISTLTIQRTEQRDSAMYRCASSLGDRVNYGYTFGSGTRLTVV.

This sequence joins TRBV4-1 and TRBJ1-1; 12 bases fit TRBD1. V was pared by 5 bases and J by 4 bases, with 8 bases of the junction left unmatched. The CDR3 is made up of 16 amino acids. CDR1 MGHRA and CDR2 YSYEKL come from the germline V gene. This CDR3 reads CASSRGQGAQVTEAFF. Written as DNA, the CDR3 is TGCGCCAGCAGCAGGGGACAGGGGGCCCAGGTCACTGAAGCTTTCTTT.

The chain has TRBV11-2 and TRBJ2-2, with D unclear. V was clipped by 4 bases and J by 8 bases, with 11 bases between them. This CDR3 is built from 13 residues. Germline-derived CDR1 and CDR2 are SGHAT and FQNNGV. The CDR3 region is CASSSVSVGELFF. Written as DNA, the CDR3 is TGTGCCAGCAGCTCCGTTTCGGTTGGGGAGCTGTTTTTT.

V and J are TRBV5-6 and TRBJ1-4, with 9 bases that match TRBD1. V shed 0 bases, J shed 7 bases, and the junction held 4 bases outside the gene matches. Looked up from germline, CDR1 is SGHDT and CDR2 is YYEEEE. The CDR3 sequence is 15 residues long. The CDR3 loop reads CASSLAGQGGEKLFF. For the CDR3, the DNA is TGTGCCAGCAGCTTGGCGGGACAGGGCGGTGAAAAACTGTTTTTT.

This chain connects TRBV4-3 to TRBJ1-2, with D perhaps matching TRBD1 (5 bases). The CDR3 is 13 amino acids. V dropped 3 bases and J dropped 2 bases, with 7 bases sitting between them. CDR1 LGHNA and CDR2 YSLEER come from the germline V gene. The CDR3 coding sequence is TGCGCCAGCAGCCACAACAGGAACTATGGCTACACCTTC. Protein sequence: CASSHNRNYGYTF.

DNA of the CDR3: TGTGCCAGCAGCTTAGTGGGGACAGCAACTAATGAAAAACTGTTTTTT. Translating it yields CASSLVGTATNEKLFF. The chain joins TRBV7-2 to TRBJ1-4; 7 bases are shared with TRBD1. Germline trimming cut 1 base from V and 0 bases from J; bases unmatched to any gene: 2. The germline gives CDR1 SGHTA, CDR2 FQGNSA. This CDR3 has 16 amino acids.

Only one count was recorded for this clone. The gene calls are TRBV29-1 and TRBJ2-2, with TRBD1 matching 8 bases. Germline V gene lookup returns CDR1 SQVTM and CDR2 ANQGSEA. The CDR3 extends over 13 amino acids. V was clipped by 5 bases and J by 4 bases; unmatched bases: 3. CDR3 coding DNA: TGCAGCGTTCCCGGACAGGGCACCGGGGAGCTGTTTTTT. Its protein is CSVPGQGTGELFF.

The CDR3 protein is CASGLVQGSGSPLHF. CDR3 nucleotide sequence: TGTGCTAGTGGTTTGGTACAGGGGTCGGGTTCACCCCTCCACTTT. The chain joins TRBV12-5 to TRBJ1-6, with 7 bases identical to TRBD1. After removal of 0 bases from V and 9 bases from J, the junction contained 5 bases not matched to a gene. The germline CDR1 and CDR2 sequences are LGHNT and FRNRAP. This CDR3 is 15 amino acids long.

The rearrangement joins TRBV19 to TRBJ2-5; a weak D match, TRBD1 (5 bases). Germline V lookup: CDR1 LNHDA, CDR2 SQIVND (reference sequence). The CDR3 is 12 amino acids. V lost 6 bases and J 4 bases, leaving 9 bases between the germline ends. DNA of the CDR3: TGTGCCAGTAGCCAGGGAAGAGAGACCCAGTACTTC. Translation gives CASSQGRETQYF.

The chain employs TRBV19 and TRBJ2-1; 10 nucleotides align to TRBD2. Germline trimming cut 3 bases from V and 10 bases from J; bases unmatched to any gene: 9. The CDR3 sequence is 15 residues long. Per germline, CDR1 LNHDA and CDR2 SQIVND (reference sequence). In DNA, the CDR3 is TGTGCCAGTAGTATTGGACTAGCGGTGAGTGAGGAGCAGTTCTTC. It translates to CASSIGLAVSEEQFF.